Presented here are 8 T cell receptor beta chains from one specimen sequenced in a study of vaccination effects on CD4 cells after COVID-19. These receptors' antigens are unknown. Subsequent to approximately 9 days of culture, CD4+ T cells were isolated. Produced via immunoSEQ multiplex PCR; TCRdb's table is partial and in-frame only. Seen here are tens of thousands of clones, about 80% observed once, and the top ten hold roughly 3%. The source was CD4+ T cells from PBMCs cultured without peptide, collected before COVID-19 vaccination. Source of these receptors: a human donor who received a COVID-19 vaccine.

The chain joins TRBV15 to TRBJ2-3, with D possibly called TRBD1 or TRBD2 (6 bases each). In germline, CDR1 is LNHNV, CDR2 YYDKDF (reference sequence). The germline V and J ends were trimmed by 5 bases and 1 base, with 13 bases remaining between them. CDR3 length equals 15 residues. Here the CDR3 DNA reads TGTGCCACCAGCGGAGGGGGGCCCGGCACAGATACGCAGTATTTT. Its translation is CATSGGGPGTDTQYF.

The gene calls are TRBV24-1 and TRBJ2-3; D unclear. The germline gives CDR1 KGHDR, CDR2 SFDVKD. This CDR3 is built from 13 residues. The ends were cut back, 2 bases at V and 4 bases at J, with 6 bases in the middle. The CDR3, as DNA: TGTGCCACCAGTGATTCGGTGCCAGATACGCAGTATTTT. Protein product: CATSDSVPDTQYF.

CDR3 in DNA: TGCGCCAGCAGCCAAAGTCTGCAGGGGGGCACCGGGGAGCTGTTTTTT. Translated: CASSQSLQGGTGELFF. The gene calls are TRBV4-1 and TRBJ2-2, with D perhaps matching TRBD1 (7 bases). Germline V lookup: CDR1 MGHRA, CDR2 YSYEKL. This CDR3 spans 16 amino acids. V shed 2 bases and J shed 4 bases, with 14 bases lying between them.

This clone was detected only a few times. The chain uses TRBV2 and TRBJ1-2; no clear D. V lost 6 bases and J lost 3, with 11 bases in between. Germline V lookup: CDR1 SNHLY, CDR2 FYNNEI. This CDR3 region has 13 residues. The CDR3 nucleotides are TGTGCCAGCAGGATCATCCCGGACTATGGCTACACCTTC. Translated, it gives CASRIIPDYGYTF.

This chain uses TRBV11-3 with TRBJ2-2, with TRBD1 identical over 7 bases. The CDR3 is made up of 20 amino acids. Germline V CDR1 and CDR2: SGHNT, YENEEA. The junction had 14 bases not matched to a gene; V was cut back by 1 base and J by 0 bases. This CDR3 is CASSLVRGKQGPANTGELFF. CDR3 coding DNA: TGTGCCAGCAGCTTAGTCCGGGGAAAACAGGGGCCAGCGAACACCGGGGAGCTGTTTTTT.

A single count supports this clone. The V call is TRBV11-2, the J call TRBJ2-1; unclear D gene. This CDR3 spans 16 amino acids. V lost 2 bases, J lost 2 bases, and 13 bases lay in between. Per the germline V gene, CDR1 is SGHAT and CDR2 is FQNNGV. CDR3 coding DNA: TGTGCCAGCAGCTTAAGGTCGGCAGGAACCTACAATGAGCAGTTCTTC. Translation gives CASSLRSAGTYNEQFF. Combining the CDR3 with reference TRBV11-2 and TRBJ2-1 gives the whole variable domain EAGVAQSPRYKIIEKRQSVAFWCNPISGHATLYWYQQILGQGPKLLIQFQNNGVVDDSQLPKDRFSAERLKGVDSTLKIQPAKLEDSAVYLCASSLRSAGTYNEQFFGPGTRLTVL.

The chain couples TRBV28 to TRBJ1-5; no definite D call. The CDR3 contains 9 residues. V was trimmed by 6 bases and J by 10 bases, leaving 4 bases between them. CDR1 is MDHEN, CDR2 SYDVKM, per germline. The CDR3 DNA follows: TGTGCCAGCAGCCCCCCCCAGCATTTT. This sequence encodes CASSPPQHF.

The V gene is TRBV9, the J gene TRBJ2-2; 7 nucleotides agree with TRBD1. This CDR3 comprises 15 residues. The V segment lost 0 bases and the J segment 5 bases; nucleotides outside the gene matches: 4. CDR1 SGDLS and CDR2 YYNGEE come from the germline V gene. Here the CDR3 reads CASSVDARGTGELFF. The CDR3 nucleotides read TGTGCCAGCAGCGTAGATGCCAGGGGGACCGGGGAGCTGTTTTTT.